These 18 T cell receptor beta chains originate from one sample sequenced in a study of blood T cell repertoires in COVID-19. The data were produced by immunoSEQ multiplex PCR, yet TCRdb's version contains in-frame clones alone and is incomplete. The repertoire has approximately 120,000 clones, around 84% of them found once; the top ten carry approximately 7.9%. Material for sequencing was peripheral blood. These receptors came from a woman older than 75 with active or convalescent COVID-19.

The chain employs TRBV7-2 and TRBJ1-2; 8 nucleotides agree with TRBD1. The trim removed 5 bases at V and 3 bases at J, leaving 2 bases unmatched. Germline CDR1 reads SGHTA; CDR2 reads FQGNSA. The CDR3 is 13 amino acids. The CDR3 nucleotides are TGTGCCAGCAGCGACAGGGGCTACTATGGCTACACCTTC. Its translation: CASSDRGYYGYTF.

The chain carries TRBV24-1 and TRBJ2-7; 8 bases are a match to TRBD2. J was trimmed by 5 bases and V by 2 bases; bases with no gene match: 13. This CDR3 has 17 residues. Germline V lookup: CDR1 KGHDR, CDR2 SFDVKD. The CDR3 sequence is CATSDSTLGGRWNEQYF. The CDR3 coding sequence is TGTGCCACCAGTGATTCAACCCTTGGCGGGAGGTGGAACGAGCAGTACTTC.

V and J are TRBV5-1 and TRBJ1-1; the match to TRBD1 covers 8 bases. Germline trimming cut 4 bases from V and 4 bases from J; bases unmatched to any gene: 6. The germline CDR1 and CDR2 sequences are SGHRS and YFSETQ. There are 14 residues in the CDR3. The CDR3 loop reads CASSRGQGGTEAFF. The CDR3 DNA reads as TGCGCCAGCAGCAGAGGACAGGGAGGCACTGAAGCTTTCTTT.

The chain is built from TRBV6-1 and TRBJ2-2; D may be TRBD1 (5 bases). The CDR3 contains 14 residues. Germline V gene sequence: CDR1 MNHNS, CDR2 SASEGT. V was clipped by 2 bases and J by 6 bases, with 10 bases between them. This chain's CDR3 is CASSELGESGELFF. Written as DNA, the CDR3 is TGTGCCAGCAGTGAACTAGGGGAATCCGGGGAGCTGTTTTTT.

The V call is TRBV25-1, the J call TRBJ2-7, with 7 bases matching TRBD2. The CDR3 is 16 residues long. V lost 5 bases and J lost 2; bases outside the gene matches: 12. Germline loops: CDR1 MGHDK, CDR2 SYGVNS. The CDR3 here is CASSSPAGLTTYEQYF. The CDR3 DNA follows: TGTGCCAGCAGTAGCCCCGCGGGACTAACCACCTACGAGCAGTACTTC.

The chain carries TRBV30 and TRBJ1-3; possible D gene TRBD1, 5 bases. Germline V gene sequence: CDR1 GTSNPN, CDR2 SVGIG (reference sequence). The V gene lost 0 bases and the J gene lost 0 bases, with 9 bases spanning the gap. The CDR3 runs to 15 residues. The CDR3, as DNA: TGTGCCTGGAGTGTTTTAGGGGCCTCTGGAAACACCATATATTTT. This gives the protein CAWSVLGASGNTIYF.

The CDR3 is CASSPGFFYGYTF. The CDR3 DNA sequence: TGTGCCAGCAGCCCAGGATTCTTCTATGGCTACACCTTC. This chain connects TRBV3-1 (or the pseudogene TRBV3-2) to TRBJ1-2; D gene uncertain. V was trimmed by 4 bases and J by 4 bases, leaving 10 bases between them. This CDR3 spans 13 amino acids. Germline V gene data show CDR1 as LGHDT and CDR2 as YNNKEL (reference sequence).

This rearrangement joins TRBV7-3 to TRBJ2-1, with D maybe TRBD2 (6 bases). The CDR3 contains 13 residues. Germline CDR1 SGHTA, CDR2 FQGTGA. Trimming removed 4 bases at V and 6 bases at J, with 10 bases between. The CDR3 sequence is CASSSIAANEQFF. CDR3 nucleotide sequence: TGTGCCAGCAGCTCTATAGCGGCCAATGAGCAGTTCTTC.

The table lists this clone with a count of one. The chain carries TRBV25-1 and TRBJ1-1, with a tentative D call TRBD1 (5 bases). V dropped 4 bases and J dropped 0 bases, with 21 bases sitting between them. Germline values: CDR1 MGHDK, CDR2 SYGVNS. The length of the CDR3 is 18 residues. The CDR3: CASSAPAPRQPMNTEAFF. The CDR3, as DNA: TGTGCCAGCAGTGCTCCGGCCCCAAGACAGCCCATGAACACTGAAGCTTTCTTT.

The V gene is TRBV7-9, the J gene TRBJ2-7; 11 bases line up with TRBD2. Germline V lookup: CDR1 SEHNR, CDR2 FQNEAQ (reference sequence). Trimming took 5 bases from V and 4 from J; bases not matched to a gene: 7. The CDR3 spans 15 residues. The chain's CDR3 is CASSRLAGGPYEQYF. Written as DNA, the CDR3 is TGTGCCAGCAGCCGTCTAGCGGGAGGACCATACGAGCAGTACTTC.

The chain has TRBV28 and TRBJ2-1, with TRBD2 matching over 9 bases. After removal of 3 bases from V and 10 bases from J, the junction contained 10 bases not matched to a gene. The CDR3 covers 15 residues. Germline assignment: CDR1 MDHEN and CDR2 SYDVKM. In nucleotides, the CDR3 is TGTGCCAGCAGTTTGCGGGGACTAGCCGAACGCGAGCAGTTCTTC. Residues: CASSLRGLAEREQFF.

This chain's CDR3 is CASSEFAGATNYGYTF. The CDR3 coding sequence is TGTGCCAGCAGTGAATTCGCAGGGGCGACAAACTATGGCTACACCTTC. This chain links TRBV6-1 with TRBJ1-2, with D possibly matching TRBD1 (6 bases). The length of the CDR3 is 16 residues. Germline V gene lookup returns CDR1 MNHNS and CDR2 SASEGT. V was trimmed by 2 bases and J by 2 bases, leaving 15 bases between them.

The chain is built from TRBV19 and TRBJ2-5; 7 nucleotides agree with TRBD1. J gave up 5 bases and V 4 bases, and 7 bases lay outside the gene matches. Germline CDR1 reads LNHDA; CDR2 reads SQIVND (reference sequence). This CDR3 region has 14 residues. This CDR3 is CASSRNRGEETQYF. In nucleotides, the CDR3 is TGTGCCAGTAGTAGGAACAGGGGTGAGGAGACCCAGTACTTC.

This clone was counted once. This chain uses TRBV28 with TRBJ2-4, with no clear D. The V gene lost 6 bases and the J gene lost 9 bases, with 18 bases spanning the gap. CDR3 length: 14 amino acids. The germline gives CDR1 MDHEN, CDR2 SYDVKM. This CDR3 reads CASRPVHFSGIQYF. The CDR3 DNA is TGTGCCAGCAGACCGGTCCACTTTTCGGGCATTCAGTACTTC.

This clone was detected once. The chain has TRBV9 and TRBJ2-1, with a possible D match to TRBD2 (6 bases). Germline CDR1 reads SGDLS; CDR2 reads YYNGEE. The CDR3 sequence is 13 residues long. V was shortened by 3 bases and J by 4 bases, with 8 bases between the two germline ends. DNA of the CDR3: TGTGCCAGCAGCGACGGGGGATACAATGAGCAGTTCTTC. It translates to CASSDGGYNEQFF.

The rearrangement joins TRBV29-1 to TRBJ2-5, with D hard to call. CDR1 is SQVTM and CDR2 is ANQGSEA in the germline V gene. The V gene lost 6 bases and the J gene lost 2 bases, with 4 bases spanning the gap. This CDR3 is 10 amino acids long. The CDR3 protein is CSVRQETQYF. The DNA of the CDR3 is TGCAGCGTCAGGCAAGAGACCCAGTACTTC.

The chain has TRBV4-1 and TRBJ2-5; 10 bases agree with TRBD2. V dropped 0 bases and J dropped 4; count of bases not matched to a gene: 17. This CDR3 has 20 amino acids. Per the germline V gene, CDR1 is MGHRA and CDR2 is YSYEKL. The CDR3 coding sequence is TGCGCCAGCAGCCAAGATCGATCCCTAGCGGGAGAACCAGGAGGAGAGACCCAGTACTTC. Translated, it gives CASSQDRSLAGEPGGETQYF.

This chain connects TRBV5-4 to TRBJ2-2, with TRBD2 identical over 8 bases. Losses at the gene ends were 4 bases for V and 3 bases for J; bases not matched to a gene: 11. Germline V gene lookup returns CDR1 SGHNT and CDR2 YYREEE (reference sequence). This CDR3 spans 17 amino acids. The chain's CDR3 is CASSPGGSGIDTGELFF. For the CDR3, the DNA is TGTGCCAGCAGCCCCGGGGGTAGCGGGATTGACACCGGGGAGCTGTTTTTT. Variable domain in full (rest from reference TRBV5-4 and TRBJ2-2): ETGVTQSPTHLIKTRGQQVTLRCSSQSGHNTVSWYQQALGQGPQFIFQYYREEENGRGNFPPRFSGLQFPNYSSELNVNALELDDSALYLCASSPGGSGIDTGELFFGEGSRLTVL.